The present entry profiles one T cell receptor (beta chain) with its context. The CDR3 is 13 amino acids. V shed 11 bases and J shed 4 bases, with 14 bases lying between them. Germline lookup yields CDR1 MDHEN and CDR2 SYDVKM. Method: immunoSEQ multiplex PCR; TCRdb's copy keeps in-frame clones and lacks some. The repertoire holds tens of thousands of clones, with about 80% as singletons. The data derive from a study of blood T cell repertoires in COVID-19. Turning to the study itself: Specimens from acute and convalescent COVID-19 originated in the United States, Italy and Spain.

The source material was peripheral blood. The TCR originated in a human donor in a cohort sampled during active COVID-19. V is TRBV28 and J is TRBJ1-4; D unclear. The CDR3 sequence: CAGQTPDNEKLFF. CDR3 sequence (DNA): TGTGCCGGCCAGACACCGGATAATGAAAAACTGTTTTTT.